The rows below give T cell receptor beta chains drawn from one sample of a study of Ad26.COV2.S vaccination and SARS-CoV-2 variants. The assay was immunoSEQ multiplex PCR, and TCRdb's table has in-frame clones only and misses some. The repertoire holds 400,000 to 450,000 clones, with roughly 87% as singletons. The specimen comprised peripheral blood, sampled in a trial of Ad26.COV2.S vaccine versus placebo. Receptor source: a person aged 18-60 years who received the Ad26.COV2.S COVID-19 vaccine or a placebo. CDR3s include the opening cysteine and the closing phenylalanine or tryptophan. A D gene is named only where the DNA matches it firmly.

v_gene: TRBV19; d_gene: -; j_gene: TRBJ2-5; CDR3aa: CASSPRGYQETQYF; CDR3nt: TGTGCCAGTAGTCCAAGGGGCTACCAAGAGACCCAGTACTTC
v_gene: TRBV6-5; d_gene: -; j_gene: TRBJ2-7; CDR3aa: CASSYRGGPYEQYF; CDR3nt: TGTGCCAGCAGTTACCGTGGGGGCCCCTACGAGCAGTACTTC
v_gene: TRBV13; d_gene: -; j_gene: TRBJ2-2; CDR3aa: CASSLGERRLNTGELFF; CDR3nt: TGTGCCAGCAGCTTAGGCGAGAGGCGGTTGAACACCGGGGAGCTGTTTTTT
v_gene: TRBV29-1; d_gene: TRBD1; j_gene: TRBJ2-3; CDR3aa: CSVGGQGSKDTQYF; CDR3nt: TGCAGCGTTGGGGGACAGGGTTCTAAAGATACGCAGTATTTT
v_gene: TRBV7-9; d_gene: -; j_gene: TRBJ2-2; CDR3aa: CASSLAGPNTGELFF; CDR3nt: TGTGCCAGCAGCTTAGCGGGTCCGAACACCGGGGAGCTGTTTTTT
v_gene: TRBV19; d_gene: -; j_gene: TRBJ2-2; CDR3aa: CASSISLDTGELFF; CDR3nt: TGTGCCAGTAGTATATCCCTGGACACCGGGGAGCTGTTTTTT
v_gene: TRBV9; d_gene: TRBD1; j_gene: TRBJ2-7; CDR3aa: CASSAGQGAKIYEQYF; CDR3nt: TGTGCCAGCAGCGCCGGACAGGGGGCGAAAATCTACGAGCAGTACTTC
v_gene: TRBV7-2; d_gene: -; j_gene: TRBJ2-1; CDR3aa: CASSPRTSYNEQFF; CDR3nt: TGTGCCAGCAGCCCGCGGACGAGTTACAATGAGCAGTTCTTC
v_gene: TRBV10-3; d_gene: -; j_gene: TRBJ1-1; CDR3aa: CATTNNRESGNTEAFF; CDR3nt: TGTGCCACAACCAACAACAGGGAGTCCGGGAACACTGAAGCTTTCTTT
v_gene: TRBV7-3; d_gene: TRBD1; j_gene: TRBJ2-3; CDR3aa: CASSPGQGGSTDTQYF; CDR3nt: TGTGCCAGCAGCCCCGGACAGGGGGGTTCTACAGATACGCAGTATTTT
v_gene: TRBV3-1/TRBV3-2; d_gene: -; j_gene: TRBJ2-1; CDR3aa: CASSRSLTTLEQFF; CDR3nt: TGTGCCAGCAGCCGGTCCTTGACTACCCTTGAGCAGTTCTTC